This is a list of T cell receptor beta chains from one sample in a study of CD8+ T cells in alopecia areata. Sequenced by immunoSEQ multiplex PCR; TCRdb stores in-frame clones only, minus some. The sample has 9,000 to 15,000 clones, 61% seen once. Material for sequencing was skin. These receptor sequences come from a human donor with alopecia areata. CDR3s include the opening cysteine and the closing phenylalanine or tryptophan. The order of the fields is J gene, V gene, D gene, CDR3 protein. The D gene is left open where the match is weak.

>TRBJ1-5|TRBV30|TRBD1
CAWSRQGNQPQHF
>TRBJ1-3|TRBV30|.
CAWSTFSGNTIYF
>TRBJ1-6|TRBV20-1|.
CSAPPFSPLHF
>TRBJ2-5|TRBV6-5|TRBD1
CASRDAGGGETQYF
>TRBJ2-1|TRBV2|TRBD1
CASRGQSPYNEQFF
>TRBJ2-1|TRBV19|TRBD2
CASSTLAGVSYNEQFF
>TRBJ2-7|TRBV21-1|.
CASSKGRDTSSYEQYF
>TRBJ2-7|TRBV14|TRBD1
CASSLFRDSSYEQYF
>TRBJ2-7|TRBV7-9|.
CASSPTSRTPAYEQYF
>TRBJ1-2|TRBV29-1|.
CSVEGGGGGYTF
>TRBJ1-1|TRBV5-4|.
CASSRNTEAFF
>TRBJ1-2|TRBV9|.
CASSARRGMGTYGYTF
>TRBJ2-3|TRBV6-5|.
CASSYAGRNTDTQYF
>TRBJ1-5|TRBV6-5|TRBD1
CASRQGGYSNQPQHF
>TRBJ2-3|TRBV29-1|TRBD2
CSGDSGRRTDTQYF
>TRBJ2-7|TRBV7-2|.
CASSLERISYEQYF
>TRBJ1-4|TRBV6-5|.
CASSDREVDEKLFF
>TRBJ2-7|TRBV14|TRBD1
CASSPGTGYEQYF
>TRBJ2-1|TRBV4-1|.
CASSHIRDEQFF
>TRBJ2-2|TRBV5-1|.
CASTLNLGTGELFF
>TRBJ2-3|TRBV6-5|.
CASSYASGDRMYF
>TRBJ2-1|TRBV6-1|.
CASRGVAPYNEQFF
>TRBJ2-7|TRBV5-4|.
CASSLDGSKYEQYF
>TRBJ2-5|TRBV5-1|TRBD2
CASSPGLAGGWETQYF
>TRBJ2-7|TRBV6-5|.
CASRYGRLSYEQYF
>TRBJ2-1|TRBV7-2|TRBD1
CASSLDRLDQFF
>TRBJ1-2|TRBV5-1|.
CASSLGTVNYGYTF
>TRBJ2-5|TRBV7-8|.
CASSLSGETQYF
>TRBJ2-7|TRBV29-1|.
CSAFRDTDYEQYF
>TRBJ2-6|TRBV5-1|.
CASSFSVSGANVLTF
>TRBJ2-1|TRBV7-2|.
CASSLEWYSGNEQFF
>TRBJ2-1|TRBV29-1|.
CSVERGPNPYNEQFF
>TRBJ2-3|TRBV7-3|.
CASSLVHSTDTQYF
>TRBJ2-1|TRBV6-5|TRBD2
CASSLRLAGVMEQFF
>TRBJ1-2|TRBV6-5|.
CASSRGGYYGYTF
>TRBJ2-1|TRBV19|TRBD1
CASSPETGVGEQFF
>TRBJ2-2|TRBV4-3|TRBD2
CASSPGLRTGELFF
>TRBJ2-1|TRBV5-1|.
CASSFTGESYNEQFF
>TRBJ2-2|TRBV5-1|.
CASSLAERKGGELFF
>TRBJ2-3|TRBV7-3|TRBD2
CASSLILAGGTDTQYF
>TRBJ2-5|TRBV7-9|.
CASSLSSQETQYF
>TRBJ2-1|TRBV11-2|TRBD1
CASSLGTESYNEQFF
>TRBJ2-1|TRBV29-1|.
CSATEGPYNEQFF
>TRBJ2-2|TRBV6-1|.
CASWVWAGYTGELFF
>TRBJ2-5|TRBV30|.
CAAHATSQETQYF
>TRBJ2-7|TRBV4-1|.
CASSQGWEAGSSYEQYF
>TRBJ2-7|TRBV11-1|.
CASSLDGSKYEQYF
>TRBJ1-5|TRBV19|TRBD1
CASQTGRNSDQPQHF
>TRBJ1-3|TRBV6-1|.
CASSPMGNTIYF
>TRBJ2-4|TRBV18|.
CASSPPGVGDIQYF
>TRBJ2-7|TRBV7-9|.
CASSLIPAYEQYF
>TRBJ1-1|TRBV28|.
CASRVRRNTEAFF
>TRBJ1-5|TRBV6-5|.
CASSGRRDRNQPQHF
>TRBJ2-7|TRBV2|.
CASSLSYEQYF
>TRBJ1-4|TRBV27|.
CASSVAGRLDEKLFF
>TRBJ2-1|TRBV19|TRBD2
CASSIWGRAEDEQFF
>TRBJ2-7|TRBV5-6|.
CASSPRPDPSYEQYF
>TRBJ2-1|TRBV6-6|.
CASTRGGGGSYNEQFF